This T cell receptor beta chain was sequenced in a study of cytomegalovirus exposure and HLA in healthy donors. Study-wide results and caveats: The CMV antigen specificity of three CMV-associated chains was confirmed through in vitro analysis. A missense DCLRE1C variant was associated with V- and J-gene trimming of TCR beta chains in a later analysis, and an independent cohort replicated the association.

There are 12 residues in the CDR3. Germline-derived CDR1 and CDR2 are SEHNR and FQNEAQ (reference sequence). Trimming took 9 bases from V and 4 from J, leaving 10 bases between them. Notes on this clone: What it binds is not known.

The PCR was carried out with 60 Vbeta primers and 13 Jbeta primers. Clones were read by immunoSEQ multiplex PCR, and TCRdb kept only the in-frame ones, dropping some. Of roughly 200,000 clones in the sample, around 77% were seen once. The source of this sequence is a woman aged 25 to 45 in good health and CMV-seronegative. Material for sequencing was PBMCs. J is TRBJ2-1 and V is TRBV7-9, with a possible D match to TRBD2 (6 bases). CDR3 loop: CASGGSYNEQFF. The DNA of the CDR3 is TGTGCCAGTGGGGGGTCATACAATGAGCAGTTCTTC.